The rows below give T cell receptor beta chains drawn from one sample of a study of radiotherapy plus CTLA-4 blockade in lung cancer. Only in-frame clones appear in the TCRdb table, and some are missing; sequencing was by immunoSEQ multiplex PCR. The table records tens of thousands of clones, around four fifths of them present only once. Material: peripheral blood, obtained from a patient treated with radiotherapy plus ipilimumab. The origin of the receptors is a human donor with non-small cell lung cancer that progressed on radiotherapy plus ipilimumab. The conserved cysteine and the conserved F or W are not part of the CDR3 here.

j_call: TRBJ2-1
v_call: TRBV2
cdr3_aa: ASRETSGGFDEQF

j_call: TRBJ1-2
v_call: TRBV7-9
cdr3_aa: ASSSGQGGLGYT

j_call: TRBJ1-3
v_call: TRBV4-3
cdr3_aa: ASSQDASGLNRNTIY

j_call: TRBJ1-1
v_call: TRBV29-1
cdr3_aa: SVGPRLGGTEAF

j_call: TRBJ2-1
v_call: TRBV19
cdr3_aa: ASCKRGAGSYNEQF

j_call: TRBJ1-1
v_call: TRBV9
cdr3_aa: ASSAGRRTSSEAF

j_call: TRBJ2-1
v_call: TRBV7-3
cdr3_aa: ASSHQLAGVSYNEQF

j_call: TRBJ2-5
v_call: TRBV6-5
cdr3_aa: ASMDGAGDWETQY

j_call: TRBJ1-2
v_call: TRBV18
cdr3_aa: ASSPPTGRWGYT

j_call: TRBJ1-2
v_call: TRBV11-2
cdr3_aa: ASSLDGGLDGYT

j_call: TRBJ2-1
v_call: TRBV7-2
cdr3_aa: ASSYRGHEQF

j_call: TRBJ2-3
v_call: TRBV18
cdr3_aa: ASSPPKFTGPSTDTQY

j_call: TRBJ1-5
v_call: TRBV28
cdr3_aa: ASSNRVGIDQPQH

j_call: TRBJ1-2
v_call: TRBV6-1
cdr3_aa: ASSDRSYGYT

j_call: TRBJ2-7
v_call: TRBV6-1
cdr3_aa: ASRDYEQY

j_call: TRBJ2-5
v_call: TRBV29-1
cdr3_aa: SVGTSRSETQY

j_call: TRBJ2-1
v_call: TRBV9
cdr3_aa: ASSVSSGGNNEQF